The 19 T cell receptor beta chains below come from one sample, sequenced in a study of T cells in Graves' hyperthyroidism and ophthalmopathy. RNA transcripts provided the source from which TCR beta CDR3 regions were amplified. The TCR CDR3 was amplified in a first-round RT-PCR using the HTBI primer set. MiXCR, applied by TCRdb to the multiplex PCR reads, yields one record per CDR3 protein. This table has about 420,000 distinct CDR3 sequences, roughly 13% appearing once. The sequenced sample consisted of blood. The origin of the receptors is a woman aged 18-30 years with Graves' hyperthyroidism.

This clonotype was counted at least ten times. V and J are TRBV29-1 and TRBJ1-1, with D unclear. CDR3 length: 11 residues. The germline V and J ends were trimmed by 6 bases and 3 bases, with 8 bases remaining between them. Germline assignment: CDR1 SQVTM and CDR2 ANQGSEA. The CDR3 sequence: CSVGRYTEAFF. DNA of the CDR3: TGCAGCGTGGGGAGGTACACTGAAGCTTTCTTT.

In this sample, this clonotype turned up many times. The CDR3 spells CASSFGASGRAADTQYF. The CDR3 nucleotides read TGTGCCAGCAGCTTTGGGGCTAGCGGGAGGGCGGCAGATACGCAGTATTTT. The rearrangement links TRBV11-1 to TRBJ2-3, with 12 bases lining up with TRBD2. In germline, CDR1 is SGHAT, CDR2 FQDESV (reference sequence). V dropped 3 bases and J dropped 4; count of bases not matched to a gene: 8. The CDR3 runs 17 residues.

About this clonotype: A junction boundary mismatches the germline segment, possibly from a read error. This chain connects TRBV29-1 to TRBJ2-1, with a possible D match to TRBD1 (5 bases). The CDR3 consists of 14 residues. Per germline, CDR1 SQVTM and CDR2 ANQGSEA. CDR3 loop: CSVAPRVSDNEQFF. CDR3 bases: TGCAGCGTTGCTCCCAGGGTCTCCGACAATGAGCAGTTCTTC.

This clonotype was observed many times. The V gene is TRBV28, the J gene TRBJ2-1, with 10 bases aligning to TRBD2. The CDR3 length is 14 residues. Trimming cost V 8 bases and J 5 bases; bases outside gene matches: 6. The germline gives CDR1 MDHEN, CDR2 SYDVKM. The chain's CDR3 is CASQFSGRNNEQFF. The DNA for the CDR3 is TGTGCCAGCCAGTTTAGCGGGAGGAACAATGAGCAGTTCTTC.

In this sample, this clonotype turned up a few times. The V call is TRBV27, the J call TRBJ2-1, with TRBD1 identical over 7 bases. The V and J ends lost 8 bases and 4 bases, in that order; junction bases with no gene match: 8. CDR1 and CDR2 (germline): MNHEY, SMNVEV (reference sequence). CDR3 length equals 14 residues. This CDR3 is CASGRTGMYNEQFF. For the CDR3, the DNA is TGTGCCAGCGGGCGGACAGGCATGTACAATGAGCAGTTCTTC.

The sample holds a few counts of this clonotype. This chain uses TRBV6-2 or TRBV6-3 with TRBJ1-5; 8 nucleotides match TRBD1. Germline V CDR1 and CDR2: MNHEY, SVGEGT. The CDR3 runs 12 residues. V lost 6 bases to trimming and J lost 8 bases; unmatched junction nucleotides: 3. CDR3 in amino acids: CASSRGQEPQHF. For the CDR3, the DNA is TGTGCCAGCAGCAGGGGGCAGGAGCCCCAGCATTTT.

This clonotype was counted ten times or more. This chain connects TRBV27 to TRBJ2-5; D is possibly TRBD1 or TRBD2 (5 bases each). The V and J ends lost 6 bases and 0 bases respectively, with 14 bases between them. The germline gives CDR1 MNHEY, CDR2 SMNVEV (reference sequence). The CDR3 has 15 amino acids. CDR3 nucleotide sequence: TGTGCCAGCAGAGAGCTTGAGGGGTACCAAGAGACCCAGTACTTC. It yields the protein CASRELEGYQETQYF.

The chain combines TRBV19 with TRBJ2-2; D is unclear. Trimming cost V 2 bases and J 0 bases, with 7 bases left between them. Germline V lookup: CDR1 LNHDA, CDR2 SQIVND (reference sequence). The CDR3 loop spans 15 amino acids. The CDR3 DNA reads TGTGCCAGTAGTATACCTCCCGCGAACACCGGGGAGCTGTTTTTT. It translates to CASSIPPANTGELFF.

This clonotype was observed many times. The V call is TRBV28, the J call TRBJ2-3; 9 nucleotides line up with TRBD2. The CDR3 contains 15 residues. V was pared by 3 bases and J by 2 bases, with 3 bases of the junction left unmatched. Germline loops: CDR1 MDHEN, CDR2 SYDVKM. For the CDR3, the DNA is TGTGCCAGCAGTTTCAGCGGGAGGCTCACAGATACGCAGTATTTT. Encoded protein: CASSFSGRLTDTQYF.

This clonotype was seen a handful of times. The chain is built from TRBV9 and TRBJ2-1; 10 bases match TRBD1. The germline V gene has CDR1 SGDLS and CDR2 YYNGEE. CDR3 length: 15 amino acids. The V segment lost 3 bases and the J segment 7 bases; nucleotides outside the gene matches: 7. The CDR3, as DNA: TGTGCCAGCAGCGGGACAGGGGGACCGGCGAATGAGCAGTTCTTC. This translates into CASSGTGGPANEQFF.

The rearrangement joins TRBV6-2 or TRBV6-3 to TRBJ1-1, with D perhaps matching TRBD1 (5 bases). V gave up 0 bases and J gave up 4 bases, with 15 bases separating them. The CDR3 runs to 16 residues. The germline gives CDR1 MNHEY, CDR2 SVGEGT. The CDR3 DNA reads as TGTGCCAGCAGTTACTCGGGGCAGGGCGTAGTCACTGAAGCTTTCTTT. Residues: CASSYSGQGVVTEAFF.

This clonotype was observed a handful of times. This chain links TRBV7-2 with TRBJ2-7, with unresolved D. The germline V gene encodes CDR1 SGHTA and CDR2 FQGNSA. The CDR3 runs to 15 residues. V gave up 2 bases and J gave up 4 bases, with 15 bases separating them. As DNA, the CDR3 is TGTGCCAGCAGCTTAAATCTTTATCCGGGTTACGAGCAGTACTTC. It encodes CASSLNLYPGYEQYF.

This clonotype was detected ten times or more. The J gene is TRBJ2-7, the V gene TRBV9; 9 nucleotides line up with TRBD2. The CDR3 extends over 15 amino acids. Germline V gives CDR1 SGDLS, CDR2 YYNGEE. The V and J ends lost 2 bases and 5 bases, in that order; junction bases with no gene match: 8. CDR3 sequence: CASSVSLAGRDEQYF. CDR3 nucleotides: TGTGCCAGCAGCGTTTCGCTAGCGGGAAGAGACGAGCAGTACTTC.

This clonotype has at least ten counts. The gene calls are TRBV11-3 and TRBJ2-1; 16 bases line up with TRBD2. CDR1 is SGHNT and CDR2 is YENEEA in the germline V gene. J lost 7 bases, V lost 5 bases, and 5 bases had no gene match. The CDR3 length is 16 residues. The CDR3 reads CASSLGLAGGTNEQFF. For the CDR3, the DNA is TGTGCCAGCAGCCTGGGACTAGCGGGAGGGACGAATGAGCAGTTCTTC. Together with reference TRBV11-3 and TRBJ2-1, the CDR3 gives the full variable domain: EAGVVQSPRYKIIEKKQPVAFWCNPISGHNTLYWYLQNLGQGPELLIRYENEEAVDDSQLPKDRFSAERLKGVDSTLKIQPAELGDSAVYLCASSLGLAGGTNEQFFGPGTRLTVL.

This clonotype appeared many times. DNA for the CDR3: TGCAGTGCTAGACGGTCTGCCTTGAACAATGAGCAGTTCTTC. Amino acid sequence: CSARRSALNNEQFF. V usage is TRBV20-1 and J usage is TRBJ2-1; D ambiguous. Trimming cost V 2 bases and J 5 bases, with 13 bases left between them. CDR1 DFQATT and CDR2 SNEGSKA come from the germline V gene (reference sequence). The CDR3 is 14 amino acids.

This clonotype was detected many times. The chain is built from TRBV13 and TRBJ1-3, with D perhaps matching TRBD1 (5 bases). Per the germline V gene, CDR1 is PRHDT and CDR2 is FYEKMQ (reference sequence). Trimming removed 5 bases at V and 6 bases at J, with 11 bases between. This CDR3 spans 13 amino acids. DNA for the CDR3: TGTGCCAGCAGCCGCAGGGAGACAAACACCATATATTTT. Translation: CASSRRETNTIYF.

This clonotype occurred many times. This chain joins TRBV3-1 and TRBJ1-2, with D possibly TRBD1 on 5 matching bases. Germline values: CDR1 LGHDT, CDR2 YNNKEL (reference sequence). Trimming stripped 1 base from V and 5 bases from J, with 11 bases between. CDR3 length: 14 amino acids. Here the CDR3 DNA reads TGTGCCAGCAGCCAAGCTGCGGCAGGGTATGGCTACACCTTC. Translating gives CASSQAAAGYGYTF.

This clonotype appeared many times. The V gene is TRBV9, the J gene TRBJ2-5; possibly TRBD2 for D (6 bases). The V end was cut by 0 bases, the J end by 2 bases, with 11 bases between. CDR1 is SGDLS and CDR2 is YYNGEE in the germline V gene. This CDR3 has 15 amino acids. For the CDR3, the DNA is TGTGCCAGCAGCGTAGGGACTATCCCTCAAGAGACCCAGTACTTC. Translating it yields CASSVGTIPQETQYF.

The chain combines TRBV20-1 with TRBJ2-3; possibly TRBD2 for D (6 bases). CDR3 length equals 14 residues. Trimming removed 8 bases from V and 4 bases from J, with 19 bases in between. CDR1 is DFQATT, CDR2 SNEGSKA, per germline (reference sequence). The CDR3 region is CSTRDLGGADTQYF. The DNA for the CDR3 is TGCAGTACTCGAGACCTCGGGGGTGCAGATACGCAGTATTTT.